Listed below are T cell receptor beta chains from one sample, sequenced in a study of beta chain features in type 1 diabetes. Here immunoSEQ multiplex PCR was the method, and the copy in TCRdb shows in-frame clones only, minus some. The data hold hundreds of thousands of clones, with more than 13% observed a single time. Sequenced input: naive CD4+ T cells from blood. The source of these receptors is a man aged 18 to 30 with type 1 diabetes. Each CDR3 is given with its conserved first and last residue. D genes are given only for firm matches. Clone size is shown for a subset of rows, as once, few, many or a class of expanded clone.

abundance	j_gene	d_gene	v_gene	CDR3nt	CDR3aa
NA	TRBJ2-1	NA	TRBV19	TGTGCCAGTAGGGGCAGCAGCTCCTACAATGAGCAGTTCTTC	CASRGSSSYNEQFF
NA	TRBJ2-1	TRBD2	TRBV4-1	TGCGCCAGCAGCCAAGCCGCTAGCGGGAGTTACCCCCTGAATGAGCAGTTCTTC	CASSQAASGSYPLNEQFF
NA	TRBJ2-3	TRBD2	TRBV5-5	TGTGCCAGCAGCTTTAGCGGGGGGCAATTACCAGATACGCAGTATTTT	CASSFSGGQLPDTQYF
NA	TRBJ2-1	TRBD1	TRBV27	TGTGCCAGCATGAGAACAGGGGTTGAGAAGTTCTTC	CASMRTGVEKFF
NA	TRBJ1-6	NA	TRBV7-3	TGTGCCAGCAGCTCCGGGAATTCACCCCTCCACTTT	CASSSGNSPLHF
few	TRBJ1-2	TRBD1	TRBV30	TGTGCCTGGAGTGTGGGGACAGCCATCTATGGCTACACCTTC	CAWSVGTAIYGYTF
NA	TRBJ2-1	NA	TRBV5-4	TGTGCCAGCAGGTCAGGGATTGGCGGTGAGCAGTTCTTC	CASRSGIGGEQFF
few	TRBJ1-5	NA	TRBV28	TGTGCCAGCAGTTTACAGGGTATTGGCAATCAGCCCCAGCATTTT	CASSLQGIGNQPQHF
NA	TRBJ2-7	TRBD2	TRBV18	TGTGCCAGCTCACCCAGGACTAGCGGGGCTTCCTACGAGCAGTACTTC	CASSPRTSGASYEQYF
NA	TRBJ2-2	NA	TRBV4-1	TGCGCCAGCAGCCCGGGACTCCCGGGCACCGGGGAGCTGTTTTTT	CASSPGLPGTGELFF
NA	TRBJ1-2	TRBD1	TRBV14	TGTGCCAGCAGCCAGCAGACAGGGGCGATTGGCTACACCTTC	CASSQQTGAIGYTF
NA	TRBJ1-6	TRBD1	TRBV30	TGTGCCCGCGCCCAACAGGGGGCGGGGGGATCACCCCTCCACTTT	CARAQQGAGGSPLHF
few	TRBJ2-7	TRBD1	TRBV7-9	TGTGCCAGCAGCTTACCGCCGGGACAGGGGCCCTACGAGCAGTACTTC	CASSLPPGQGPYEQYF
NA	TRBJ2-7	TRBD2	TRBV5-1	TGCGCCAGCAGCTCGGGACTAGCGGGAGGACCTGCTCGGCAGTACTTC	CASSSGLAGGPARQYF
few	TRBJ1-1	NA	TRBV5-4	TGTGCCAGCAGCCCGGTAACGGTGGACACTGAAGCTTTCTTT	CASSPVTVDTEAFF
NA	TRBJ1-1	TRBD1	TRBV7-9	TGTGCCAGCAGCCCGGGACAGTTGAACACTGAAGCTTTCTTT	CASSPGQLNTEAFF
few	TRBJ1-2	NA	TRBV7-9	TGTGCCAGCAGCCTCACCCGTAACTATGGCTACACCTTC	CASSLTRNYGYTF
few	TRBJ1-2	NA	TRBV7-2	TGTGCCAGCAGCCTGAGCTCGGGACCAAACTATGGCTACACCTTC	CASSLSSGPNYGYTF
few	TRBJ2-1	NA	TRBV6-1	TGTGCCAGCAGTGAAGCGGGGCAGAAGCAGTTCTTC	CASSEAGQKQFF
few	TRBJ1-5	NA	TRBV29-1	TGCAGCGTTGTTATTCGGCAGGGGAGGAATCAGCCCCAGCATTTT	CSVVIRQGRNQPQHF
few	TRBJ1-2	TRBD1	TRBV9	TGTGCCAGCAGCGTGGCCGGACAGGCTAACTATGGCTACACCTTC	CASSVAGQANYGYTF
few	TRBJ2-3	NA	TRBV10-3	TGTGCCATCAGTGAGTCGACTGAAAATACGCAGTATTTT	CAISESTENTQYF
once	TRBJ2-1	NA	TRBV15	TGTGCCACCAGCAGAGGGGGCACGTTAAATGAGCAGTTCTTC	CATSRGGTLNEQFF
few	TRBJ2-3	TRBD2	TRBV29-1	TGCAGCGTCCTAGCGGGGGGGGCGGATACGCAGTATTTT	CSVLAGGADTQYF
NA	TRBJ1-4	NA	TRBV10-3	TGTGCCGCAGCCCGGGACGGATTTAATGAAAAACTGTTTTTT	CAAARDGFNEKLFF
few	TRBJ2-5	TRBD2	TRBV10-3	TGTGCCATCAGCTCACAAGCGGGGGAGGAGACCCAGTACTTC	CAISSQAGEETQYF
NA	TRBJ1-2	NA	TRBV5-6	TGTGCCAGCAGCTTGGGACGAGACTATGGCTACACCTTC	CASSLGRDYGYTF
few	TRBJ2-7	NA	TRBV28	TGTGCCAGCAGTTTAGTGGGGGCCTACGAGCAGTACTTC	CASSLVGAYEQYF
NA	TRBJ2-1	TRBD2	TRBV9	TGTGCCAGCAGCCCCGGGGGAGGGAAACTCTACAATGAGCAGTTCTTC	CASSPGGGKLYNEQFF
few	TRBJ1-2	NA	TRBV29-1	TGCAGCGTTGAAGTAGGGGCTGGCTATGGCTACACCTTC	CSVEVGAGYGYTF
NA	TRBJ1-2	NA	TRBV10-3	TGTGCCATCAGTGAGTCGGTGGGCAGGACCTCTGGCTACACCTTC	CAISESVGRTSGYTF
NA	TRBJ1-5	TRBD1	TRBV4-2	TGTGCCAGCAGCCAGTCCACAGGGGGTTTTGATCAGCCCCAGCATTTT	CASSQSTGGFDQPQHF
few	TRBJ1-1	NA	TRBV7-3	TGTGCCAGCAGCTTTGGGGAGAACACTGAAGCTTTCTTT	CASSFGENTEAFF
few	TRBJ2-5	NA	TRBV10-3	TGTGCCATCAGTGAGTTTCCTCGCCTGGAGACCCAGTACTTC	CAISEFPRLETQYF
NA	TRBJ2-7	NA	TRBV5-6	TGTGCCAGCAGCTTGGAATCCAGGGTGGCCTACGAGCAGTACTTC	CASSLESRVAYEQYF
NA	TRBJ2-3	NA	TRBV29-1	TGCAGCGTTCTAAGGACTGAATCAGATACGCAGTATTTT	CSVLRTESDTQYF
few	TRBJ1-6	NA	TRBV30	TGTGCCGGACGACTCCAGCGGTCCGGTAATTCACCCCTCCACTTT	CAGRLQRSGNSPLHF
few	TRBJ2-3	NA	TRBV6-4	TGTGCCAGCAGTGACTCGATCAGGGGCACAGATACGCAGTATTTT	CASSDSIRGTDTQYF
few	TRBJ1-5	NA	TRBV7-9	TGTGCCAGCAGCCAGCAGGGAACTGGGAGCAATCAGCCCCAGCATTTT	CASSQQGTGSNQPQHF
few	TRBJ1-1	TRBD1	TRBV28	TGTGCCAGCAGACAATCCGGGACAGTAGTAATGAACACTGAAGCTTTCTTT	CASRQSGTVVMNTEAFF
few	TRBJ1-2	NA	TRBV27	TGTGCCAGCAGTTTAAGTGATGAGGGGAGCTATGGCTACACCTTC	CASSLSDEGSYGYTF
NA	TRBJ2-7	TRBD2	TRBV7-2	TGTGCCAGCAGCGGGACTAGGGTTTCTGACGAGCAGTACTTC	CASSGTRVSDEQYF
few	TRBJ2-3	TRBD1	TRBV19	TGTGCCAGTAGTATCTGGGACAGGGAGAGCACAGATACGCAGTATTTT	CASSIWDRESTDTQYF
NA	TRBJ2-7	NA	TRBV11-1	TGTGCCAGCAGCTCGTCCGGGTCGTGGAATTACGAGCAGTACTTC	CASSSSGSWNYEQYF
NA	TRBJ2-2	NA	TRBV6-5	TGTGCCAGCAGTCCCGGACCGAACACCGGGGAGCTGTTTTTT	CASSPGPNTGELFF
NA	TRBJ1-5	TRBD1	TRBV28	TGTGCCAGCAGTTTAGACAGGGAGTATCAGCCCCAGCATTTT	CASSLDREYQPQHF
NA	TRBJ1-4	TRBD1	TRBV19	TGTGCCAGTAGCGGTTCGCCGGGACAGACTAATGAAAAACTGTTTTTT	CASSGSPGQTNEKLFF
NA	TRBJ2-5	TRBD2	TRBV4-1	TGCGCCAGCAGCCACCGAAGGGAGGGCCAAGAGACCCAGTACTTC	CASSHRREGQETQYF
NA	TRBJ1-2	NA	TRBV30	TGTGCCTGGAGCCGCAGATTTCGGGACCTACTCGCCTATGGCTACACCTTC	CAWSRRFRDLLAYGYTF
few	TRBJ2-1	NA	TRBV5-1	TGCGCCAGCAGCTCCTCCGGGACACCCTTTTACAATGAGCAGTTCTTC	CASSSSGTPFYNEQFF
few	TRBJ1-1	TRBD1	TRBV5-1	TGCGCCAGCAGTCCGACAGGGGGGATGACTGAAGCTTTCTTT	CASSPTGGMTEAFF
once	TRBJ2-4	NA	TRBV7-9	TGTGCCAGCAGCTTAGGGCCATTGGGCATTCAGTACTTC	CASSLGPLGIQYF
NA	TRBJ1-2	NA	TRBV7-2	TGTGCCAGCAGCTCTACCCCCCTAGGGGGGGATGACTATGGCTACACCTTC	CASSSTPLGGDDYGYTF
NA	TRBJ1-5	NA	TRBV18	TGTGCCAGCTCACCAAGTAGGGGGGTCGATCAGCCCCAGCATTTT	CASSPSRGVDQPQHF
NA	TRBJ1-1	TRBD1	TRBV2	TGTGCCAGCAGTGGGTACAGGGGAGGCACTGAAGCTTTCTTT	CASSGYRGGTEAFF
few	TRBJ2-5	NA	TRBV7-2	TGTGCCAGCAGCCTTAGACAACAAGAGACCCAGTACTTC	CASSLRQQETQYF
few	TRBJ2-2	NA	TRBV4-3	TGCGCCAGCAGCCAGTTAGACACCGGGGAGCTGTTTTTT	CASSQLDTGELFF
NA	TRBJ2-7	TRBD1	TRBV10-3	TGTGCCATCAGTGTTGCCGGGACAGGGGCGCGGGAGCAGTACTTC	CAISVAGTGAREQYF